This T cell receptor beta chain is from a study of T cells in Graves' hyperthyroidism and ophthalmopathy. Broader study findings: Blood held most thyroid clonotypes expanded above 0.001 frequency.

The investigators amplified TCR beta CDR3 regions from RNA transcripts. In the first-round RT-PCR of the TCR CDR3, the HTBI primer set was used. TCRdb used MiXCR to reprocess the multiplex PCR reads, holding one entry per CDR3 protein. The profile shows a few hundred thousand distinct CDR3 sequences, less than 20% of them singletons. Diagnosis of hyperthyroidism was new in patients aged 18 to 65, and its duration was under 2 months. Blood from later-ophthalmopathy patients was taken at first hyperthyroidism diagnosis. Over 9 ml of fresh peripheral blood supplied the PBMCs. This clonotype was observed at least ten times. The target antigen is unknown. The V and J ends lost 5 bases and 0 bases respectively, with 7 bases between them. The V gene's germline CDR1 is SNHLY and CDR2 FYNNEI. CDR3 length equals 13 residues.

The chain employs TRBV2 and TRBJ1-2; D is unresolved. Sequenced input: blood. The clonotype was recovered from a woman younger than 30 with Graves' hyperthyroidism that later progressed to Graves' ophthalmopathy. The CDR3 loop reads CASSTYPNYGYTF. CDR3 DNA: TGTGCCAGCAGTACTTACCCTAACTATGGCTACACCTTC.